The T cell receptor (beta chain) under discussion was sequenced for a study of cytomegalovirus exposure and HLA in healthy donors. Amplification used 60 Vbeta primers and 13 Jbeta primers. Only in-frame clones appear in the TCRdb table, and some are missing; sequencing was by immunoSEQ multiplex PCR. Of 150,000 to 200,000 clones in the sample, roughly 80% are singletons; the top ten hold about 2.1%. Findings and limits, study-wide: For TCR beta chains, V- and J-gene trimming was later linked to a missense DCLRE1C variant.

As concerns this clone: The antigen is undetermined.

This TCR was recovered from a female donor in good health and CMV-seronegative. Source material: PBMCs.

The CDR3 here is CASSLSPALGGVQETQYF. The CDR3, as DNA: TGTGCCAGCAGCCTATCCCCGGCTCTCGGGGGTGTACAAGAGACCCAGTACTTC. The chain uses TRBV21-1 and TRBJ2-5; no check of the table's D call, TRBD2, against the DNA was made. TRBV21-1 is termed a pseudogene. This CDR3 contains 18 residues.